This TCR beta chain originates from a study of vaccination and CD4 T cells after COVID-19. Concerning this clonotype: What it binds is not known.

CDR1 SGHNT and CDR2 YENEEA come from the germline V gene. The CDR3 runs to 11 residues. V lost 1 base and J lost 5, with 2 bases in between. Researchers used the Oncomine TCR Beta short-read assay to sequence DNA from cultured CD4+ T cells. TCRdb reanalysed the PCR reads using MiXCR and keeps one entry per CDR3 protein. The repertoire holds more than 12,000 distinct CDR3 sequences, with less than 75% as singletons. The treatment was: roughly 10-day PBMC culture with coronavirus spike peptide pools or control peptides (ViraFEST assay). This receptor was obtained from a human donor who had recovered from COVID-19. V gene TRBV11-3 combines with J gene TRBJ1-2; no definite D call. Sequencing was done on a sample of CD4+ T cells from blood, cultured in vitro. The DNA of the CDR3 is TGTGCCAGCAGCTTAGGTTATGGCTACACCTTC. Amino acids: CASSLGYGYTF.